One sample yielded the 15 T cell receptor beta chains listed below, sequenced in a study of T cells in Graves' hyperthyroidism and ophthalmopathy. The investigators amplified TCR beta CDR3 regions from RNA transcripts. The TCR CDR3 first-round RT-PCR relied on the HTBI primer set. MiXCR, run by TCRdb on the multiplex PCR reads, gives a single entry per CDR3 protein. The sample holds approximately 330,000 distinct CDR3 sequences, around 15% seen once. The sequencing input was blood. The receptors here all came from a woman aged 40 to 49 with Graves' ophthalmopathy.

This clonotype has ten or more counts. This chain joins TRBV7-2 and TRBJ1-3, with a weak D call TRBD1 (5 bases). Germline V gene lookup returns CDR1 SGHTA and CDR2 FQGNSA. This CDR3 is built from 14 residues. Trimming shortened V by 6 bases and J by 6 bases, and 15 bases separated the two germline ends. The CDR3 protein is CASRLTDSLNTIYF. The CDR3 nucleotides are TGTGCCAGCAGGTTGACAGACTCCTTAAACACCATATATTTT.

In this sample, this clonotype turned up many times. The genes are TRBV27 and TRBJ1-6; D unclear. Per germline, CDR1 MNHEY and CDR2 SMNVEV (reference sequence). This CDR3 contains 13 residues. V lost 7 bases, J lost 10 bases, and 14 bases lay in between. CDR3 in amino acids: CASTRSPQSPLHF. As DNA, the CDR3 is TGTGCCAGCACCCGAAGCCCTCAGTCACCCCTCCACTTT.

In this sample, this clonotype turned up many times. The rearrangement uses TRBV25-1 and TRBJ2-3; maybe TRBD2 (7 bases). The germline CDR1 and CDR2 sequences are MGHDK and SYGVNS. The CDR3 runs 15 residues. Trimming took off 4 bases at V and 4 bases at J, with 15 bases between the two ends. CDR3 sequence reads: CASSALGGRADTQYF. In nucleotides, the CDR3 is TGTGCCAGCAGTGCCTTGGGGGGGCGAGCAGATACGCAGTATTTT.

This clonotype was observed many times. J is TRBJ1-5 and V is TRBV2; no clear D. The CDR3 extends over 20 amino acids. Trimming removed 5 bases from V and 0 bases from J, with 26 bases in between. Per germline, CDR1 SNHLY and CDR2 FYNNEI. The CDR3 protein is CASSYSIRRTDDPSNQPQHF. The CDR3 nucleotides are TGTGCCAGCAGTTATAGTATACGAAGGACGGACGACCCTAGCAATCAGCCCCAGCATTTT.

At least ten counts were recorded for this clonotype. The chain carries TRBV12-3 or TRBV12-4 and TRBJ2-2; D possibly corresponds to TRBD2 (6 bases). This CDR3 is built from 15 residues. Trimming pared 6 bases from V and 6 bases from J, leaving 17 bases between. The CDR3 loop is CASSPRAGLAGELFF. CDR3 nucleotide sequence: TGTGCCAGCAGCCCCCGTGCGGGATTGGCCGGGGAGCTGTTTTTT.

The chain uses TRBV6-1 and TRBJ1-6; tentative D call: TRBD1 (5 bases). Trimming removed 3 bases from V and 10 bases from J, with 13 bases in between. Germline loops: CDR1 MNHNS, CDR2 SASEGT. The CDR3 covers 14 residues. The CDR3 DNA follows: TGTGCCAGCAGTGAGGGGGATTTTAGATCACCCCTCCACTTT. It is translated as CASSEGDFRSPLHF.

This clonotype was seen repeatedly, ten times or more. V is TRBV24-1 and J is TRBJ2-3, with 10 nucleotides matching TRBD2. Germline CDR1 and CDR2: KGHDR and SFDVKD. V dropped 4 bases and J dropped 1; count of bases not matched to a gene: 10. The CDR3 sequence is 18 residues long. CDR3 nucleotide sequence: TGTGCCACCAGTGAGCACCCGCGAGCGGGAGGGCGCACAGATACGCAGTATTTT. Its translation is CATSEHPRAGGRTDTQYF.

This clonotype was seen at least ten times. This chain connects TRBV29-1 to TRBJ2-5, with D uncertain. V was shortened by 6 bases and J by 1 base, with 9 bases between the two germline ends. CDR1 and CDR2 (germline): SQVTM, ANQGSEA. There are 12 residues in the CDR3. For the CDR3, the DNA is TGCAGCGTAGGGCGCCTCCAAGAGACCCAGTACTTC. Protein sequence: CSVGRLQETQYF.

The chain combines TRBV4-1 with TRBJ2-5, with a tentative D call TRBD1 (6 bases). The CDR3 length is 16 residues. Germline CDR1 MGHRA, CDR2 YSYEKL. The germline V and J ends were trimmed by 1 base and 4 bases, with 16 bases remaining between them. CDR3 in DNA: TGCGCCAGCAGCCAAGTCAGCAGGGGAAGGGGAGAGACCCAGTACTTC. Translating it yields CASSQVSRGRGETQYF.

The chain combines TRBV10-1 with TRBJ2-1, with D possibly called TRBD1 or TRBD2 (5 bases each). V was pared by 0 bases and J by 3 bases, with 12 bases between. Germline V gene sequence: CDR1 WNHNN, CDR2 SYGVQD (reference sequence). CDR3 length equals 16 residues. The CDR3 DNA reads TGCGCCAGCAGTGAGTCGGGACGCCTTCTCTACAATGAGCAGTTCTTC. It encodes CASSESGRLLYNEQFF.

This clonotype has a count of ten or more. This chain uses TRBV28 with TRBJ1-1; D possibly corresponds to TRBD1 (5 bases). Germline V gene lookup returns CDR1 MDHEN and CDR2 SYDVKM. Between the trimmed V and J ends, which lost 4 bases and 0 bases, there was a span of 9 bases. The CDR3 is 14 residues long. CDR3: CASSSWDVNTEAFF. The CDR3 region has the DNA TGTGCCAGCAGTTCCTGGGACGTGAACACTGAAGCTTTCTTT. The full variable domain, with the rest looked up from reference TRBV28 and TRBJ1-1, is DVKVTQSSRYLVKRTGEKVFLECVQDMDHENMFWYRQDPGLGLRLIYFSYDVKMKEKGDIPEGYSVSREKKERFSLILESASTNQTSMYLCASSSWDVNTEAFFGQGTRLTVV.

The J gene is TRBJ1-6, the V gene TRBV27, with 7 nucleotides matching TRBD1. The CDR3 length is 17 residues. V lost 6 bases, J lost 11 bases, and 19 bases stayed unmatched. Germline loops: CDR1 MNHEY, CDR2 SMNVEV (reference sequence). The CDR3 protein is CASRPSRQGLSLAPLHF. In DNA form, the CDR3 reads TGTGCCAGCAGACCGTCCCGACAGGGACTGTCTTTGGCACCCCTCCACTTT.

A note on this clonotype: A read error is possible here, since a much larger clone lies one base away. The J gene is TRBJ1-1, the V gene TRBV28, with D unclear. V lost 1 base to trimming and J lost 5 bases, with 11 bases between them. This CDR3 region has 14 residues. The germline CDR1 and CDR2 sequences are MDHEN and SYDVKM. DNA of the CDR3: TGTGCCAGCAGTTTATCTAGGCAGAGGACTGAAGCTTTCTTT. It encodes CASSLSRQRTEAFF.

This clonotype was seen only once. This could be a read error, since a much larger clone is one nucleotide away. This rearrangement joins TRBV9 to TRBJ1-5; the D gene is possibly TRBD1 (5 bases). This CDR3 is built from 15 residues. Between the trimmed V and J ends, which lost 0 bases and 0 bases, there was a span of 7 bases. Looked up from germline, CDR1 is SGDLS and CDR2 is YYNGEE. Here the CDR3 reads CASSVGQYSNQPQHF. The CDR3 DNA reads TGTGCCAGCAGCGTAGGACAGTATAGCAATCAGCCCCAGCATTTT.

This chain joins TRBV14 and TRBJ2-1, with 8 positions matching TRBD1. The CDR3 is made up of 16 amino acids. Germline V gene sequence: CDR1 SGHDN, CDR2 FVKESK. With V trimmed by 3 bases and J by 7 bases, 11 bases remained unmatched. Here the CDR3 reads CASSHLRGRGQNEQFF. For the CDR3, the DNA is TGTGCCAGCAGCCATTTAAGGGGCAGGGGGCAAAATGAGCAGTTCTTC.